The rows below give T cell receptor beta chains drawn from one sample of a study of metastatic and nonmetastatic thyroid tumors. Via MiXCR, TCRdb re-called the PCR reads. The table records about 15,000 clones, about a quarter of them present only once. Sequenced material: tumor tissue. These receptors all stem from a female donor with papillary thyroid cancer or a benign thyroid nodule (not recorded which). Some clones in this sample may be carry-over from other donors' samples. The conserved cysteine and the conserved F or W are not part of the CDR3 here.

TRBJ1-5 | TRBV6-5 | ASSTARGQPQH
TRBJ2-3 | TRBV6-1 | ASSEPPTGPSTDTQY
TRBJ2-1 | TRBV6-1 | ASSLLAGGDEQF
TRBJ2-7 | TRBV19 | ASSIRLESYEQY
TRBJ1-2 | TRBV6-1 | ASRTGTGYGYT
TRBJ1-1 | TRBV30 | AWSNTEAF
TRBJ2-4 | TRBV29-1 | SVDGGENIQY
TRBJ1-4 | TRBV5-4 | ASSLAGAGNEKLF
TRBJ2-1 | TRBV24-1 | ATSDLMTGSGDEQF
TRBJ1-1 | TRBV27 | ASSLYPPGPNTEAF
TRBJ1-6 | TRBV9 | ASSVGLTNSPLH
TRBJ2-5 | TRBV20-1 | SATRRTGQETQY
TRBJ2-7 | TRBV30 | AWSPLYEQY
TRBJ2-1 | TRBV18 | ASSPQGPTNEQF
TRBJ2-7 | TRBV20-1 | SAALLAGSSYEQY
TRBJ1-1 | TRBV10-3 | AISDWGGGRNTEAF
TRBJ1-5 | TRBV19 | ASSIKFRQPQH
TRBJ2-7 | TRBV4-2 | ASSLSPGPYEQY
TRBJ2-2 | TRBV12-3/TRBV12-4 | ASRLQGWVTGELF
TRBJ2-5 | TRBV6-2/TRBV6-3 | ASSYSGARETQY
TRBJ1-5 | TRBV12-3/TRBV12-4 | ASSRGVSNQPQH